This entry lists 6 T cell receptor beta chains sequenced from one sample in a study of vaccination effects on CD4 cells after COVID-19. These receptors have no identified antigens. Only in-frame clones appear in the TCRdb table, and some are missing; sequencing was by immunoSEQ multiplex PCR. This sample yields almost 15,000 clones, of which 76% are seen a single time; about 26% belongs to the top ten. Before any sequencing was done, the ViraFEST assay used viral peptide pools to expand antigen-specific CD4+ T cells. After roughly eleven days in culture, the CD4+ T cells were isolated. By PCR, the person was confirmed to have had SARS-CoV-2 infection between March and December 2020. Two-dose vaccination with either BNT162b2 or mRNA-1273 was given to the participants. Sequenced here: CD4+ T cells from PBMCs cultured with HCoV-NL63 spike peptides, sampled after COVID-19 vaccination. The source is a human donor who had a prior SARS-CoV-2 infection.

V is TRBV7-2 and J is TRBJ2-7; the D is unclear. CDR1 is SGHTA and CDR2 is FQGNSA in the germline V gene. The CDR3 has 13 residues. Trimming took 3 bases from V and 0 from J, leaving 6 bases between them. Written as DNA, the CDR3 is TGTGCCAGCAGCTTGCAGGACTCCTACGAGCAGTACTTC. Encoded protein: CASSLQDSYEQYF.

In its sample, this clone was seen once. The rearrangement uses TRBV9 and TRBJ2-3; 8 bases match TRBD2. Germline V gene sequence: CDR1 SGDLS, CDR2 YYNGEE. Trimming took 5 bases from V and 0 from J; bases not matched to a gene: 8. This CDR3 has 16 residues. CDR3 amino acids: CASSITGGVSTDTQYF. CDR3 DNA: TGTGCCAGCAGTATCACGGGGGGGGTTAGCACAGATACGCAGTATTTT.

This clone was seen just once. The V gene is TRBV4-3, the J gene TRBJ1-6, with D possibly TRBD1 on 5 matching bases. CDR1 and CDR2 (germline): LGHNA, YSLEER. The CDR3 contains 15 residues. V lost 0 bases to trimming and J lost 10 bases, with 13 bases between them. The CDR3 DNA follows: TGCGCCAGCAGCCAAGAGGCAGGGAGAGGGTCACCCCTCCACTTT. It codes for CASSQEAGRGSPLHF.

This clone was counted only a few times. The chain is built from TRBV4-2 and TRBJ2-7; 11 bases agree with TRBD2. V dropped 3 bases and J dropped 0; count of bases not matched to a gene: 7. The CDR3 sequence is 17 residues long. The V gene's germline CDR1 is LGHNA and CDR2 YNFKEQ. CDR3 sequence reads: CASSHQPGTSGSYEQYF. The CDR3, as DNA: TGTGCCAGCAGCCATCAACCGGGGACTAGCGGCTCCTACGAGCAGTACTTC.

This chain uses TRBV11-3 with TRBJ2-5; a possible D gene is TRBD1 (6 bases). CDR1 SGHNT and CDR2 YENEEA come from the germline V gene. Trimming took off 4 bases at V and 5 bases at J, with 20 bases between the two ends. CDR3 size: 16 residues. The CDR3 reads CASSSGNRVGSETQYF. The CDR3 region has the DNA TGTGCCAGCAGCTCCGGAAACAGGGTTGGGAGTGAGACCCAGTACTTC.

The chain recombines TRBV5-8 with TRBJ2-3; D uncertain. The V gene's germline CDR1 is SGHTS and CDR2 YDEGEE. This CDR3 comprises 14 residues. V lost 4 bases and J lost 3, with 12 bases in between. The CDR3 DNA reads TGTGCCAGCAGCGGGCTAAGGGTTACAGATACGCAGTATTTT. Translation: CASSGLRVTDTQYF.